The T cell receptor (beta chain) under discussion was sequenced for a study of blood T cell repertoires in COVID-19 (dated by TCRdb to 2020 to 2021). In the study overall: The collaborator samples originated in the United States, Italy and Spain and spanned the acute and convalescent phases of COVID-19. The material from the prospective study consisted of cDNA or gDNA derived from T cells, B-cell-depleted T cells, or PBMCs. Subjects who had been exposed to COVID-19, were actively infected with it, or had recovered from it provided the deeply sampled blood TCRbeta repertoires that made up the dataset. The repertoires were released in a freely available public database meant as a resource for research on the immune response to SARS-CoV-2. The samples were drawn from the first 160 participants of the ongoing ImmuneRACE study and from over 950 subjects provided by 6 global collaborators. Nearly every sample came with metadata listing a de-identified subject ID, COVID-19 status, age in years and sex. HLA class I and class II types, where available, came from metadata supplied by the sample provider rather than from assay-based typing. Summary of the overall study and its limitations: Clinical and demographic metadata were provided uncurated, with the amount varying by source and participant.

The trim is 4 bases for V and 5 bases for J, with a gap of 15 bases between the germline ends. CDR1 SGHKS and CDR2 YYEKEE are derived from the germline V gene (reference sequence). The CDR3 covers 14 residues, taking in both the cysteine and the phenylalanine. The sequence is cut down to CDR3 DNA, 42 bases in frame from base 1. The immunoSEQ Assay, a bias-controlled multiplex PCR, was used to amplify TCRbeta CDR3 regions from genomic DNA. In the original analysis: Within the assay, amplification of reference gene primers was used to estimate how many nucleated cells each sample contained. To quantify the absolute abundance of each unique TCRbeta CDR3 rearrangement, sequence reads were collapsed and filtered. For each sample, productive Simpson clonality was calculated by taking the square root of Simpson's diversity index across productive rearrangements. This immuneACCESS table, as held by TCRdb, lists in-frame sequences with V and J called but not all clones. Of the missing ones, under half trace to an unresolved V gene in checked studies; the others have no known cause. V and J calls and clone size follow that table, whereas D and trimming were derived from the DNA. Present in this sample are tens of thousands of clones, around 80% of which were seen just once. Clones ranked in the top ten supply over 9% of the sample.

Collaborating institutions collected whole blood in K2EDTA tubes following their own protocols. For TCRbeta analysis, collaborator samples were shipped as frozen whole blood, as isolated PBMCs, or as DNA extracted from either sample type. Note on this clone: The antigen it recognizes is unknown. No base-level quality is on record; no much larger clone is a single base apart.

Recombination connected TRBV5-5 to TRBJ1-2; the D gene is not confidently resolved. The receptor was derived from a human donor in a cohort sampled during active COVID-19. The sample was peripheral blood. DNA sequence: TGTGCCAGCAGCCTTGGTGACAAGAGTTATGGCTACACCTTC. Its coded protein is CASSLGDKSYGYTF.